This is a list of T cell receptor beta chains from one sample in a study of vaccination effects on CD4 cells after COVID-19. These receptors are not linked to any known antigen. Clones were sequenced by immunoSEQ multiplex PCR, and TCRdb holds only the in-frame ones, with some missing. The sample yields 60,000 to 75,000 clones, about 69% seen once. The sample consisted of CD4+ T cells from PBMCs cultured with HIV peptides, taken before COVID-19 vaccination. Receptors were obtained from a human donor who had a prior SARS-CoV-2 infection. Both conserved end residues are part of each CDR3. D genes are given only for firm matches. A row's size may be missing; if present it is once, few, many or a size class.

J,V,D,size,CDR3,DNA
TRBJ2-7,TRBV19,-,-,CASSIPGGQGGWSYEQYF,TGTGCCAGTAGTATCCCCGGTGGGCAGGGCGGTTGGTCCTACGAGCAGTACTTC
TRBJ2-3,TRBV3-1/TRBV3-2,TRBD2,-,CASSQGWQRGGTDTQYF,TGTGCCAGCAGCCAAGGTTGGCAGCGGGGGGGCACAGATACGCAGTATTTT
TRBJ2-3,TRBV30,-,-,CAWRGTGMGGADTQYF,TGTGCCTGGAGGGGAACAGGGATGGGCGGCGCAGATACGCAGTATTTT
TRBJ1-2,TRBV6-1,-,-,CASSEAGGNYGYTF,TGTGCCAGCAGTGAAGCGGGGGGGAACTATGGCTACACCTTC
TRBJ1-2,TRBV19,-,-,CASTRGGDKRAYGYTF,TGTGCCAGTACCCGCGGTGGGGACAAAAGAGCCTATGGCTACACCTTC
TRBJ2-1,TRBV30,-,-,CAWSVRREGEQFF,TGTGCCTGGAGTGTACGTCGAGAGGGTGAGCAGTTCTTC
TRBJ2-5,TRBV6-1,-,-,CASSELGWYQETQYF,TGTGCCAGCAGTGAATTGGGGTGGTACCAAGAGACCCAGTACTTC
TRBJ1-1,TRBV3-1/TRBV3-2,-,-,CASSQYIPPPTEAFF,TGTGCCAGCAGCCAGTATATCCCTCCCCCCACTGAAGCTTTCTTT
TRBJ2-2,TRBV5-1,-,-,CASSVRTGGDTGELFF,TGCGCCAGCAGCGTAAGAACAGGGGGGGACACCGGGGAGCTGTTTTTT
TRBJ2-6,TRBV27,-,-,CASSPTRTAGGANVLTF,TGTGCCAGCAGTCCGACCCGGACAGCGGGTGGGGCCAACGTCCTGACTTTC
TRBJ1-2,TRBV7-2,TRBD1,-,CASSSDRRYGYTF,TGTGCCAGCAGCTCGGACAGGAGATATGGCTACACCTTC
TRBJ2-5,TRBV5-1,-,once,CASSLAPAQETQYF,TGCGCCAGCAGCTTGGCTCCAGCTCAAGAGACCCAGTACTTC
TRBJ2-5,TRBV3-1/TRBV3-2,TRBD2,-,CASSRSRRGGQTQYF,TGTGCCAGCAGCCGTTCCCGGCGGGGGGGCCAGACCCAGTACTTC
TRBJ2-7,TRBV2,-,-,CASSDQGGTYEQYF,TGTGCCAGCAGTGACCAGGGGGGCACCTACGAGCAGTACTTC
TRBJ1-1,TRBV12-5,-,-,CASGLEEDTEAFF,TGTGCTAGTGGTTTGGAAGAGGACACTGAAGCTTTCTTT
TRBJ2-1,TRBV7-2,-,once,CASSLHYTRQFF,TGTGCCAGCAGCTTACACTACACTCGGCAGTTCTTC
TRBJ2-2,TRBV27,TRBD1,-,CASSHNRGPGQANTGELFF,TGTGCCAGCAGTCACAATCGGGGCCCGGGACAGGCGAACACCGGGGAGCTGTTTTTT
TRBJ2-2,TRBV7-6,-,-,CASSFALAGELFF,TGTGCCAGCAGCTTTGCACTAGCCGGGGAGCTGTTTTTT